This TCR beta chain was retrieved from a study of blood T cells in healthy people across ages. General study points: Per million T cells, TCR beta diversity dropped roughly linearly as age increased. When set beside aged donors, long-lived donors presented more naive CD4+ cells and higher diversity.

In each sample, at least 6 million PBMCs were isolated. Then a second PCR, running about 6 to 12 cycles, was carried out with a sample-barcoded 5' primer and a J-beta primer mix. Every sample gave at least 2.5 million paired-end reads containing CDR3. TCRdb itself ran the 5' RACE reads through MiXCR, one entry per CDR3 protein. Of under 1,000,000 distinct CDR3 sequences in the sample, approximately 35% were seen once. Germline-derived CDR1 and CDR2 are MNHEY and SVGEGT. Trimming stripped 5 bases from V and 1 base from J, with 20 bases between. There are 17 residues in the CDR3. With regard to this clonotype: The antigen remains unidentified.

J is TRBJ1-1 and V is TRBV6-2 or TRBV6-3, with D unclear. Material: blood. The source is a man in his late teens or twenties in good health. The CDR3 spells CASSSTWEQAGNTEAFF. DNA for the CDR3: TGTGCCAGCAGTAGTACGTGGGAACAAGCCGGGAACACTGAAGCTTTCTTT.